Below are 29 T cell receptor beta chains sequenced from a single sample in a study of CXCR3-negative and CXCR3-positive naive CD8 T cells. Overall study results and limits: Naive CXCR3-positive cells had TRB CDR3s more hydrophobic than those of CXCR3-negative naive cells.

Libraries were UMI-labeled 5' RACE TRB cDNA. One entry per CDR3 protein, without DNA, is what TCRdb gives after re-calling the 5' RACE reads. Recorded here are 5,500 to 7,500 distinct CDR3 sequences; the top ten clones represent 1.3% to 1.5%. No antigens are known for them. The sample comprised naive CXCR3+ CD8+ T cells from blood. Subset reported: CD45RO-CCR7+CD27+CD95- naive CD8+ T cells expressing CXCR3 (TNR3+). Every receptor here comes from a human donor in good health. Some clones in this sample may be carry-over from other donors' samples.

The J gene is TRBJ2-1, the V gene TRBV5-1; TCRdb names TRBD2, which stays unverified in the absence of DNA. The CDR3 loop spans 14 amino acids. Germline CDR1 reads SGHRS; CDR2 reads YFSETQ. This chain's CDR3 is CASSFAGTAGEQFF.

Considering frequency, this clonotype is medium-sized (0.01 to 0.1%). The V call is TRBV28, the J call TRBJ2-3; TCRdb calls TRBD2, which cannot be checked without DNA. The germline V gene has CDR1 MDHEN and CDR2 SYDVKM. The CDR3 contains 17 residues. CDR3 loop: CASSARLAGIRTDTQYF.

The chain joins TRBV11-2 to TRBJ2-7; TCRdb names TRBD2, which stays unverified in the absence of DNA. CDR1 is SGHAT and CDR2 is FQNNGV in the germline V gene. This CDR3 region has 14 residues. The CDR3: CASSHSHEAGSQYF. Variable domain in full (rest from reference TRBV11-2 and TRBJ2-7): EAGVAQSPRYKIIEKRQSVAFWCNPISGHATLYWYQQILGQGPKLLIQFQNNGVVDDSQLPKDRFSAERLKGVDSTLKIQPAKLEDSAVYLCASSHSHEAGSQYFGPGTRLTVT.

The gene calls are TRBV28 and TRBJ2-3; no DNA is available, so the TRBD2 call from TCRdb remains unchecked. The CDR3 extends over 14 amino acids. Germline lookup yields CDR1 MDHEN and CDR2 SYDVKM. The CDR3 here is CASSLQRITDTQYF.

The rearrangement links TRBV5-1 to TRBJ2-1; TCRdb names TRBD2, which stays unverified in the absence of DNA. This CDR3 region has 15 residues. The germline gives CDR1 SGHRS, CDR2 YFSETQ. This CDR3 reads CASSFIAGNKDEQFF.

V usage is TRBV6-5 and J usage is TRBJ2-7; TCRdb designates TRBD2, a call that cannot be tested without DNA. Per germline, CDR1 MNHEY and CDR2 SVGAGI. The length of the CDR3 is 14 residues. CDR3 region: CASSPLQQRYEQYF.

In terms of frequency, this clonotype is medium-sized. This chain connects TRBV6-5 to TRBJ2-6; as DNA is missing, the TRBD1 call by TCRdb cannot be tested. Looked up from germline, CDR1 is MNHEY and CDR2 is SVGAGI. This CDR3 contains 18 residues. The CDR3 is CASTDRGLRVTGANVLTF.

The chain couples TRBV29-1 to TRBJ2-1; absent DNA, TCRdb's TRBD2 call cannot be checked. Germline loops: CDR1 SQVTM, CDR2 ANQGSEA. The CDR3 is 13 residues long. CDR3 in amino acids: CSARDYSYNEQFF.

Frequency places this clonotype as medium-sized. CDR3 sequence: CASSLGAFGGYTF. This chain connects TRBV27 to TRBJ1-2; the TCRdb call, TRBD1, lacks DNA for checking. The V gene's germline CDR1 is MNHEY and CDR2 SMNVEV (reference sequence). The CDR3 covers 13 residues.

The chain links TRBV29-1 to TRBJ2-1. Germline V gene lookup returns CDR1 SQVTM and CDR2 ANQGSEA. The CDR3 loop spans 14 amino acids. The chain's CDR3 is CSATDGSSYNEQFF.

This chain links TRBV10-3 with TRBJ1-1; TCRdb selects TRBD1, and the lack of DNA leaves this call unchecked. The germline CDR1 and CDR2 sequences are ENHRY and SYGVKD. The CDR3 has 13 amino acids. The CDR3 spells CAISYDRGTEAFF.

Judged by frequency, this clonotype is medium-sized. The V call is TRBV29-1, the J call TRBJ2-3; TCRdb gives TRBD2 as the D gene, but with no DNA this cannot be confirmed. Germline lookup yields CDR1 SQVTM and CDR2 ANQGSEA. This CDR3 has 15 amino acids. The CDR3 loop is CSVEDERGSTDTQYF.

The chain has TRBV25-1 and TRBJ2-1; TCRdb calls TRBD1, which cannot be checked without DNA. This CDR3 is 16 amino acids long. Germline V gene sequence: CDR1 MGHDK, CDR2 SYGVNS. The CDR3 loop reads CASSEDRSFSYNEQFF.

By frequency, this clonotype registers medium-sized (0.01 to 0.1%). This chain links TRBV20-1 with TRBJ2-1; TCRdb's assignment of TRBD1 cannot be checked, as there is no DNA. Looked up from germline, CDR1 is DFQATT and CDR2 is SNEGSKA (reference sequence). The CDR3 spans 16 residues. This CDR3 is CSAFRTGTDSYNEQFF.

This clonotype is classed as medium-sized by frequency. The rearrangement uses TRBV11-2 and TRBJ1-1; as DNA is missing, the TRBD1 call by TCRdb cannot be tested. This CDR3 has 12 amino acids. The germline V gene encodes CDR1 SGHAT and CDR2 FQNNGV. CDR3 in amino acids: CASSSGTFEAFF.

V and J are TRBV6-5 and TRBJ1-6; lacking DNA, the TRBD1 call made by TCRdb goes unchecked. Germline V gene data show CDR1 as MNHEY and CDR2 as SVGAGI. CDR3 size: 16 residues. The CDR3 sequence is CASSYSYPGRNSPLHF.

The chain has TRBV11-2 and TRBJ2-7. CDR1 and CDR2 from the germline V gene are SGHAT and FQNNGV. The CDR3 length is 13 residues. CDR3 loop: CASSLVSSVEQYF.

CDR3 in amino acids: CASSQAFEQYF. J is TRBJ2-7 and V is TRBV2. The germline CDR1 and CDR2 sequences are SNHLY and FYNNEI. The CDR3 has 11 residues.

Measured by frequency, this clonotype is medium-sized (0.01 to 0.1%). The chain employs TRBV29-1 and TRBJ1-1; TCRdb gives TRBD1 as the D gene, but with no DNA this cannot be confirmed. Germline assignment: CDR1 SQVTM and CDR2 ANQGSEA. The CDR3 is 13 residues long. CDR3 region: CSAEVPGGVVAFF.

Judged by frequency, this clonotype is medium-sized (0.01 to 0.1%). The genes are TRBV20-1 and TRBJ2-1; with no DNA, the TCRdb D assignment of TRBD2 cannot be verified. Germline CDR1 reads DFQATT; CDR2 reads SNEGSKA (reference sequence). This CDR3 has 19 residues. The CDR3 region is CSATPGAVVTWATGAEQFF.

This clonotype is deemed medium-sized (0.01 to 0.1%) by its frequency. The V and J genes are TRBV7-9 and TRBJ2-1. The CDR3 is made up of 12 amino acids. Germline V gene sequence: CDR1 SEHNR, CDR2 FQNEAQ (reference sequence). CDR3 region: CASSLGYNEQFF.

The V gene is TRBV29-1, the J gene TRBJ1-5; the D call of TRBD1 rests on TCRdb alone, since no DNA is present to check it. The germline V gene encodes CDR1 SQVTM and CDR2 ANQGSEA. The CDR3 runs 13 residues. The CDR3 here is CSVEEGANQPQHF.

Considering frequency, this clonotype is medium-sized. This chain uses TRBV14 with TRBJ2-1. The germline V gene encodes CDR1 SGHDN and CDR2 FVKESK. The CDR3 spans 14 residues. The CDR3 is CASSSLGPYNEQFF.

This clonotype counts as medium-sized by frequency. This chain connects TRBV27 to TRBJ2-5. The CDR3 spans 12 residues. Germline lookup yields CDR1 MNHEY and CDR2 SMNVEV (reference sequence). This CDR3 is CASSLSGETQYF.

Its frequency marks this clonotype as medium-sized. The V call is TRBV2, the J call TRBJ2-3; lacking DNA, the TRBD2 call made by TCRdb goes unchecked. CDR1 is SNHLY, CDR2 FYNNEI, per germline. CDR3 length equals 15 residues. CDR3 loop: CASSLTGGRSHTQYF.

Here the CDR3 reads CASKHQQGWDEQFF. The chain carries TRBV6-2 or TRBV6-3 and TRBJ2-1; lacking DNA, the TRBD1 call made by TCRdb goes unchecked. CDR3 length: 14 residues. CDR1 is MNHEY, CDR2 SVGEGT, per germline.

The chain couples TRBV6-5 to TRBJ1-2; the D gene TCRdb calls, TRBD1, cannot be checked with no DNA. The CDR3 sequence is 15 residues long. Germline V CDR1 and CDR2: MNHEY, SVGAGI. CDR3 region: CASSSQGPGSNGYTF.

The gene calls are TRBV2 and TRBJ1-1. The CDR3 contains 13 residues. Germline assignment: CDR1 SNHLY and CDR2 FYNNEI. CDR3 in amino acids: CASSEVVNTEAFF.

This clonotype counts as medium-sized by frequency. The chain uses TRBV5-1 and TRBJ2-1. The germline V gene encodes CDR1 SGHRS and CDR2 YFSETQ. This CDR3 is built from 12 residues. CDR3 sequence: CASEPDVHEQFF.